Below are 3 T cell receptor beta chains sequenced from a single sample in a study of CD8+ T cells in alopecia areata. Extracted RNA was reverse transcribed into cDNA, the sequencing template. The repertoire was sequenced with immunoSEQ multiplex PCR; TCRdb's copy has only in-frame clones and lacks some. The data hold about 110,000 clones, with approximately 63% observed a single time. Sequencing was done on a sample of CD8+ T cells sorted from blood. The receptors here all came from a human donor in good health.

The chain carries TRBV7-8 and TRBJ1-1; no clear D gene. The CDR3 sequence is 13 residues long. The V gene lost 2 bases and the J gene lost 10 bases, with 14 bases spanning the gap. Germline CDR1 SGHVS, CDR2 FQNEAQ. In nucleotides, the CDR3 is TGTGCCAGCAGCTTACGAGGAGGTCTAACAGCTTTCTTT. Its translation: CASSLRGGLTAFF.

This chain joins TRBV6-5 and TRBJ2-7, with D possibly being TRBD1 or TRBD2 (6 bases each). This CDR3 contains 14 residues. Trimming stripped 7 bases from V and 5 bases from J, with 18 bases between. Germline V gene sequence: CDR1 MNHEY, CDR2 SVGAGI. DNA of the CDR3: TGTGCCAGCATTGGGGGGCTGAGGATGGACGAGCAGTACTTC. This codes for CASIGGLRMDEQYF.

This clone is a singleton in its sample. The rearrangement links TRBV11-2 to TRBJ1-1, with D tentatively TRBD1 (5 bases). CDR1 is SGHAT and CDR2 is FQNNGV in the germline V gene. The CDR3 is 19 residues long. Trimming stripped 5 bases from V and 2 bases from J, with 27 bases between. The CDR3 loop is CASSVQSGALPERNTEAFF. The CDR3 nucleotides are TGTGCCAGCAGCGTTCAATCCGGGGCCCTCCCCGAGAGAAACACTGAAGCTTTCTTT.